This TCR beta chain derives from a study of blood T cell repertoires in COVID-19. Across the study: Sites in the United States, Italy and Spain provided acute and convalescent COVID-19 samples.

The CDR3 is 13 amino acids. The germline gives CDR1 MNHEY, CDR2 SVGAGI. J gave up 6 bases and V 2 bases, and 2 bases lay outside the gene matches. This table comes from immunoSEQ multiplex PCR, and its TCRdb copy is limited to in-frame clones, with some not included. The table includes roughly 18,000 clones, 70% to 90% detected once. The source is a man in his forties with active COVID-19. The V gene is TRBV6-5, the J gene TRBJ1-2, with TRBD1 identical over 8 bases. The sequencing input was peripheral blood. The CDR3 bases are TGTGCCAGCAGTTACCCGGACAGGGATGGCTACACCTTC. It specifies CASSYPDRDGYTF.